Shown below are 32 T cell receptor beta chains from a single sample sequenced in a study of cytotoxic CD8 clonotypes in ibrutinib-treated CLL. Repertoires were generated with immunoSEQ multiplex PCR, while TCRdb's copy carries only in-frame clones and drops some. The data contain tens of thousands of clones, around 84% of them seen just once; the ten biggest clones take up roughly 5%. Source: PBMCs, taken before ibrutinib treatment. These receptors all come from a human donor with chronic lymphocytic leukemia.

CDR3 coding DNA: TGTGCCAGCAGCTTAGACAGGACCACTGAAGCTTTCTTT. Protein: CASSLDRTTEAFF. This chain joins TRBV11-1 and TRBJ1-1, with D perhaps TRBD1 (5 bases). Trimming pared 1 base from V and 4 bases from J, leaving 7 bases between. From germline, CDR1 is SGHAT and CDR2 FQDESV (reference sequence). The CDR3 spans 13 residues.

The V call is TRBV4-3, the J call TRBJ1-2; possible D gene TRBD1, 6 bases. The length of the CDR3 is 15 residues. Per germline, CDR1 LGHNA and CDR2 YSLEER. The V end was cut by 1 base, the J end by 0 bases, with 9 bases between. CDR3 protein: CASSQVTGPNYGYTF. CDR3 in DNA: TGCGCCAGCAGCCAAGTCACAGGGCCTAACTATGGCTACACCTTC.

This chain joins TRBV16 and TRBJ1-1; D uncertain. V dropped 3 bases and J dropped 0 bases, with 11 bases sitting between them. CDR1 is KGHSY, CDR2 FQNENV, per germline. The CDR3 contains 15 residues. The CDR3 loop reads CASSQGRLMNTEAFF. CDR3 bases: TGTGCCAGCAGCCAGGGTCGTCTTATGAACACTGAAGCTTTCTTT.

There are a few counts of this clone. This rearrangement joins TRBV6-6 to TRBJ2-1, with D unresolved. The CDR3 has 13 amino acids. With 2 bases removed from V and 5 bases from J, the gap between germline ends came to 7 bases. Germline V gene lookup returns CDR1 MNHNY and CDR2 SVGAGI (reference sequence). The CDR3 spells CASSYQSHNEQFF. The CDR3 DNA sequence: TGTGCCAGCAGTTACCAGAGTCACAATGAGCAGTTCTTC.

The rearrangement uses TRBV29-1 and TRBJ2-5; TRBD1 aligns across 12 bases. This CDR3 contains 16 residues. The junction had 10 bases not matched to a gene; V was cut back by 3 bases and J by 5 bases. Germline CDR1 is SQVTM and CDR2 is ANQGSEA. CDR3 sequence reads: CSVESRDRGLWETQYF. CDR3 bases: TGCAGCGTTGAGAGCCGGGACAGGGGGCTCTGGGAGACCCAGTACTTC.

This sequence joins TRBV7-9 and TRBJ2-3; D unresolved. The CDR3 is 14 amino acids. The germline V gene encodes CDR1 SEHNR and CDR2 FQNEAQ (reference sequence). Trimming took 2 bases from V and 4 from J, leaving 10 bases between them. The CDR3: CASSLFGSADTQYF. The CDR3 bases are TGTGCCAGCAGCTTATTCGGGTCCGCAGATACGCAGTATTTT.

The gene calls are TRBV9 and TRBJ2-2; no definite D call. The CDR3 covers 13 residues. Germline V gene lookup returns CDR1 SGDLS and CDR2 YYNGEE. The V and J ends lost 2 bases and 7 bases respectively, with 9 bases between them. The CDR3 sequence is CASSVLSYGELFF. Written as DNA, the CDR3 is TGTGCCAGCAGCGTCCTTTCCTACGGGGAGCTGTTTTTT.

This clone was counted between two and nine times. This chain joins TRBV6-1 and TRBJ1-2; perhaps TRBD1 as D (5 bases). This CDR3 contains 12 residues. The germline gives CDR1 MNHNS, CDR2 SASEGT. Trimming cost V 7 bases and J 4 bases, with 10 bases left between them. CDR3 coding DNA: TGTGCCAGCATGGGGGACGTCTATGGCTACACCTTC. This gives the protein CASMGDVYGYTF.

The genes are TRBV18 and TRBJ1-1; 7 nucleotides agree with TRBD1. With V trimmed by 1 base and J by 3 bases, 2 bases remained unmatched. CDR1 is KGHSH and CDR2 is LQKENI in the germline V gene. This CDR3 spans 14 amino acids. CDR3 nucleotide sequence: TGTGCCAGCTCACCACAGGGGGCGGACACTGAAGCTTTCTTT. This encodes CASSPQGADTEAFF.

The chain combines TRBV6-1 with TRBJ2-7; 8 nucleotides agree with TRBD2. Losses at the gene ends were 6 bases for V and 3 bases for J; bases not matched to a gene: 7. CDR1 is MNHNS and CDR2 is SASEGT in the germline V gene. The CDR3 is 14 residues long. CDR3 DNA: TGTGCCAGCAGCGATATAGCGGGAAACTACGAGCAGTACTTC. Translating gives CASSDIAGNYEQYF.

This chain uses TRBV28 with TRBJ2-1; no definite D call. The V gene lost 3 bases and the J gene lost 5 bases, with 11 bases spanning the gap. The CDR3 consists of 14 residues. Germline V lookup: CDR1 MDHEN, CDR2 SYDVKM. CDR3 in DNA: TGTGCCAGCAGTTTTTCAGGTGGGCACAATGAGCAGTTCTTC. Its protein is CASSFSGGHNEQFF.

This CDR3 is CASSLGWAHTDTQYF. CDR3 nucleotides: TGTGCCAGCAGCTTGGGTTGGGCCCACACAGATACGCAGTATTTT. The V call is TRBV5-4, the J call TRBJ2-3; D unclear. Germline lookup yields CDR1 SGHNT and CDR2 YYREEE (reference sequence). Trimming stripped 0 bases from V and 2 bases from J, with 10 bases between. This CDR3 has 15 amino acids. The complete variable domain, with remaining parts taken from reference TRBV5-4 and TRBJ2-3, reads ETGVTQSPTHLIKTRGQQVTLRCSSQSGHNTVSWYQQALGQGPQFIFQYYREEENGRGNFPPRFSGLQFPNYSSELNVNALELDDSALYLCASSLGWAHTDTQYFGPGTRLTVL.

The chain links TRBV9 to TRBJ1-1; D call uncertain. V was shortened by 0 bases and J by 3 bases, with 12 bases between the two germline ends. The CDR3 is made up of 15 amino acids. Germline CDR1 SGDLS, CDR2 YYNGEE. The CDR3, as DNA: TGTGCCAGCAGCGTAGGCTATGGGGTGGACACTGAAGCTTTCTTT. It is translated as CASSVGYGVDTEAFF.

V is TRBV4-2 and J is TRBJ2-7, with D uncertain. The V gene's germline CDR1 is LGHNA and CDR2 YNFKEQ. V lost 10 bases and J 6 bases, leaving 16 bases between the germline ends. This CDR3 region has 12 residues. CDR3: CATLTGWGEQYF. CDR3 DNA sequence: TGTGCCACTCTCACTGGCTGGGGCGAGCAGTACTTC.

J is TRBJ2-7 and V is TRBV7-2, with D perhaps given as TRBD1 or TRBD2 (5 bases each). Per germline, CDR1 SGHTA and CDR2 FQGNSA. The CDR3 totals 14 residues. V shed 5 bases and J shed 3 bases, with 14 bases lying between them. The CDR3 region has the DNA TGTGCCAGCAGCCCCCTTGGGGGTTTCTACGAGCAGTACTTC. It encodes CASSPLGGFYEQYF.

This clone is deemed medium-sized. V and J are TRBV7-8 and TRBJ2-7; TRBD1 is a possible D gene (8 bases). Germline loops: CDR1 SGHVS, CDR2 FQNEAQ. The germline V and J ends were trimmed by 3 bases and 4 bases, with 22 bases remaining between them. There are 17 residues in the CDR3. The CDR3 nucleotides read TGTGCCAGCAGCTTGGGGGGACTACCGGACAGGGTGTACGAGCAGTACTTC. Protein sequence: CASSLGGLPDRVYEQYF.

Here the CDR3 reads CASSSPGQGSAQYF. CDR3 DNA sequence: TGTGCCAGCAGCTCACCGGGACAGGGGTCTGCCCAGTACTTC. The rearrangement links TRBV5-4 to TRBJ2-5; 10 nucleotides agree with TRBD1. CDR3 length equals 14 residues. Trimming cost V 3 bases and J 9 bases; bases outside gene matches: 8. CDR1 is SGHNT, CDR2 YYREEE, per germline (reference sequence).

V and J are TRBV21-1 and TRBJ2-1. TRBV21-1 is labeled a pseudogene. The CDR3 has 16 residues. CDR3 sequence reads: CASNVQKVTNYNEQFF. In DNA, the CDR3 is TGTGCCAGCAACGTTCAGAAGGTAACAAACTACAATGAGCAGTTCTTC.

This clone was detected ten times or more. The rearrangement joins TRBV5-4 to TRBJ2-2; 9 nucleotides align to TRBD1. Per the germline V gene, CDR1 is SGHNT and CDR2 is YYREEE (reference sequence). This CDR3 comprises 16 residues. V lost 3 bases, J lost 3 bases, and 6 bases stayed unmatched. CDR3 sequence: CASSSPGQGYTGELFF. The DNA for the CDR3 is TGTGCCAGCAGCTCTCCGGGACAGGGATACACCGGGGAGCTGTTTTTT.

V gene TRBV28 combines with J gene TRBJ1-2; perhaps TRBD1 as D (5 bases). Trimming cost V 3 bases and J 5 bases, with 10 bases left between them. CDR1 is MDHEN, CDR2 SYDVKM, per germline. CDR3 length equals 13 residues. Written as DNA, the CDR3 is TGTGCCAGCAGTTTGGGGGAAGGGTATGGCTACACCTTC. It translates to CASSLGEGYGYTF.

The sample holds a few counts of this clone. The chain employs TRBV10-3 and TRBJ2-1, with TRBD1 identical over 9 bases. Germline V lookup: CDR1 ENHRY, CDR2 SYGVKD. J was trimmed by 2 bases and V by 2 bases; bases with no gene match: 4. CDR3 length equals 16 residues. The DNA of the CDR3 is TGTGCCATCAGTGAGAGGGACAGGGTTCCCTACAATGAGCAGTTCTTC. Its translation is CAISERDRVPYNEQFF.

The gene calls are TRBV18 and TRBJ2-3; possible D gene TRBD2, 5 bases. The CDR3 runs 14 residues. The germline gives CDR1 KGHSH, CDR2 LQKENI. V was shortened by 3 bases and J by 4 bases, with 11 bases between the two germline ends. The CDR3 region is CASSPRLIPDTQYF. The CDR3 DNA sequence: TGTGCCAGCTCACCGAGACTAATCCCAGATACGCAGTATTTT.

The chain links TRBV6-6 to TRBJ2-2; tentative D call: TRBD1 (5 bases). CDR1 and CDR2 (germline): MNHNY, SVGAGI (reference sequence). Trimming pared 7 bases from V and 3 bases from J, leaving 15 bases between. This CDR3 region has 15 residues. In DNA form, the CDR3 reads TGTGCCAGCACGATAGGTGGGGCGCACACCGGGGAGCTGTTTTTT. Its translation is CASTIGGAHTGELFF.

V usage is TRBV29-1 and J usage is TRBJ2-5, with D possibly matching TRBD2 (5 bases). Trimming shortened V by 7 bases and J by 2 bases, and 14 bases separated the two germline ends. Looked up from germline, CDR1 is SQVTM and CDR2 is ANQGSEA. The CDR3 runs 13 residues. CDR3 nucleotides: TGCAGCGCCGCGGGTTACCAGCAAGAGACCCAGTACTTC. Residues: CSAAGYQQETQYF.

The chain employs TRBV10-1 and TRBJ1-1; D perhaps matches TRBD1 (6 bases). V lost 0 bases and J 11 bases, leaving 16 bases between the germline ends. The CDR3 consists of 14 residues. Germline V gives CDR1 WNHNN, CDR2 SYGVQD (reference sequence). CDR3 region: CASSESGSRGGAFF. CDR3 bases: TGCGCCAGCAGTGAGTCGGGATCGAGAGGGGGGGCTTTCTTT.

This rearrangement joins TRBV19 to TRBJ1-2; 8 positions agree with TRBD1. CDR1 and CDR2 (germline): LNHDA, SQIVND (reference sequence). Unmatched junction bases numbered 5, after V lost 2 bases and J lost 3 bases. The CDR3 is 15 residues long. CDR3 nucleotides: TGTGCCAGTAGTATACCGCAGGGGGCAGACTATGGCTACACCTTC. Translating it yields CASSIPQGADYGYTF.

The CDR3 region has the DNA TGTGCCAGCCAGGAACGGGCGGGAGTCAACTATGGCTACACCTTC. Translation gives CASQERAGVNYGYTF. This rearrangement joins TRBV5-6 to TRBJ1-2; no reliable D call. CDR3 length: 15 residues. CDR1 SGHDT and CDR2 YYEEEE come from the germline V gene. V shed 7 bases and J shed 2 bases, with 18 bases lying between them.

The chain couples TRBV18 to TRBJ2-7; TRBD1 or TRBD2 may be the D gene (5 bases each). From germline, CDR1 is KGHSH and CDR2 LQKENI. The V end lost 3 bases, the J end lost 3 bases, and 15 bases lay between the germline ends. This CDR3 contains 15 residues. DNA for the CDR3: TGTGCCAGCTCACCGCCGGGGCTGGGTAGCTACGAGCAGTACTTC. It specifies CASSPPGLGSYEQYF. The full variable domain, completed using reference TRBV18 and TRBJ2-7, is NAGVMQNPRHLVRRRGQEARLRCSPMKGHSHVYWYRQLPEEGLKFMVYLQKENIIDESGMPKERFSAEFPKEGPSILRIQQVVRGDSAAYFCASSPPGLGSYEQYFGPGTRLTVT.

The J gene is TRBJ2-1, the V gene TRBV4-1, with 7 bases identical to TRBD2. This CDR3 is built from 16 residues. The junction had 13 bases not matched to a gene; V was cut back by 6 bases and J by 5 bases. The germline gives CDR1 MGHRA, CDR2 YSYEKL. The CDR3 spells CASSSGTMRSHNEQFF. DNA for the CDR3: TGCGCCAGCAGTTCCGGGACTATGAGGAGCCACAATGAGCAGTTCTTC.

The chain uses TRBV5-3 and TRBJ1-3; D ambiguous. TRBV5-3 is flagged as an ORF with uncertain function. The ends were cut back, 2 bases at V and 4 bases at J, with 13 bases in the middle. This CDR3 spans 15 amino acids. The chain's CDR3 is CARSFSFLGGNTIYF. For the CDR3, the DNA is TGTGCCAGAAGCTTCTCCTTCTTGGGAGGAAACACCATATATTTT.

The CDR3 loop is CAAAATAPPGNEQFF. The CDR3 nucleotides read TGTGCCGCCGCGGCAACGGCCCCACCGGGCAATGAGCAGTTCTTC. V and J are TRBV28 and TRBJ2-1, with D unclear. V was pared by 11 bases and J by 6 bases, with 23 bases between. CDR1 is MDHEN, CDR2 SYDVKM, per germline. The CDR3 is 15 amino acids.

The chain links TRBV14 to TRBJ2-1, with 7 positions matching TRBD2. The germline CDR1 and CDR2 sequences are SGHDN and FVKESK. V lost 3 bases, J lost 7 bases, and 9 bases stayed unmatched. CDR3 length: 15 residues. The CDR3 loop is CASSQGGGRRNEQFF. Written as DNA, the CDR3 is TGTGCCAGCAGCCAGGGGGGAGGGAGGCGGAATGAGCAGTTCTTC.